The clone carrying this T cell receptor (beta chain) has more than one count but fewer than ten. What it binds is unknown. A much larger clone sits a single nucleotide away, making a read error possible. TCRdb fed the 5' RACE reads into MiXCR, producing one record per CDR3 protein. The data show around 210,000 distinct CDR3 sequences, 7% to 10% seen once. The data derive from a study of CD8 T cells in ankylosing spondylitis. CDR1 and CDR2 (germline): DFQATT, SNEGSKA (reference sequence). There are 13 residues in the CDR3. V lost 3 bases and J lost 6, with 15 bases in between. Study-level results: Seven to nine highly homologous variants made up a TCR beta motif that seemed to typify ankylosing spondylitis blood. Researchers reportedly found disease-linked clones significantly enriched in matched ankylosing spondylitis synovial fluid.

The sequencing sample was made of blood, either unsorted or a sorted T cell fraction (not recorded which). This receptor was identified in a female donor with ankylosing spondylitis or in good health (not recorded which). The chain combines TRBV20-1 with TRBJ2-7; D might be TRBD1 or TRBD2, each matching 5 bases. CDR3 coding DNA: TGCAGTGCTAGGTCCGGGACGGTCTGCGAGCAGTACTTC. It encodes CSARSGTVCEQYF.